This T cell receptor beta chain appears in the sequencing data of a study of blood T cell repertoires in COVID-19. Using immunoSEQ multiplex PCR, the repertoire was profiled, and TCRdb retains in-frame clones only, with some absent. The profile shows about 150,000 clones, around 85% of them singletons. The junction had 7 bases not matched to a gene; V was cut back by 5 bases and J by 4 bases. The CDR3 contains 16 residues. Germline assignment: CDR1 MNHEY and CDR2 SVGEGT. Followed over time, Seattle patients had been enrolled while infection was active. This receptor was taken from a woman of 80 years or more with COVID-19, enrolled during active disease. The chain recombines TRBV6-2 or TRBV6-3 with TRBJ1-5; TRBD1 aligns across 11 bases. Sequenced input: peripheral blood. The CDR3 reads CASSQWTGGLNQPQHF. The CDR3 bases are TGTGCCAGCAGTCAGTGGACAGGGGGCCTAAATCAGCCCCAGCATTTT.